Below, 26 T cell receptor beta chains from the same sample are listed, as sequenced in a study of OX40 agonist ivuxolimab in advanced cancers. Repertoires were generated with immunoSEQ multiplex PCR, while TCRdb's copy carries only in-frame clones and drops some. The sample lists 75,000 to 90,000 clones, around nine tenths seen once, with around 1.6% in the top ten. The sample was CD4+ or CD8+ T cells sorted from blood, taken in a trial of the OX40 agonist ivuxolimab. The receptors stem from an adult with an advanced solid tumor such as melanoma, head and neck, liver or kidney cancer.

The CDR3 coding sequence is TGTGCCAGCAGAGGGGACAGAAGTAGCAATCAGCCCCAGCATTTT. Its translation: CASRGDRSSNQPQHF. The chain is built from TRBV6-5 and TRBJ1-5; TRBD1 matches at 7 bases. Trimming removed 6 bases from V and 0 bases from J; junction bases left unmatched: 5. The CDR3 consists of 15 residues. The germline CDR1 and CDR2 sequences are MNHEY and SVGAGI.

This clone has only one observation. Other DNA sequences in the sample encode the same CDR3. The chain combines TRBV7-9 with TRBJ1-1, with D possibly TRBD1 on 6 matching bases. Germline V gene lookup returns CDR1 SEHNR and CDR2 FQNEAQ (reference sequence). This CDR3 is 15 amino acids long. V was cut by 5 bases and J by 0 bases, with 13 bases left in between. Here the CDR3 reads CASSADGQMNTEAFF. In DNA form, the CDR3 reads TGTGCCAGCAGCGCAGACGGACAGATGAACACTGAAGCTTTCTTT.

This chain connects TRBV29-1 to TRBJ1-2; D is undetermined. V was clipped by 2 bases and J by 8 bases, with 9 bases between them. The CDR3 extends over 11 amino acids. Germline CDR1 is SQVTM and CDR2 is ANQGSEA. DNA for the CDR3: TGCAGCGTTGAAAAAGGGATGGGCTACACCTTC. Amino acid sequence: CSVEKGMGYTF.

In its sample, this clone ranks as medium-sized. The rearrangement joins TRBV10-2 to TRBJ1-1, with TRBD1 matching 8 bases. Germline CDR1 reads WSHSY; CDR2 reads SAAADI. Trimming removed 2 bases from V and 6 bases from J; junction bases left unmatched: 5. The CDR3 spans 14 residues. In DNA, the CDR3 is TGCGCCAGCAGTGAGAGGGACAGGAGGGCTGAAGCTTTCTTT. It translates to CASSERDRRAEAFF.

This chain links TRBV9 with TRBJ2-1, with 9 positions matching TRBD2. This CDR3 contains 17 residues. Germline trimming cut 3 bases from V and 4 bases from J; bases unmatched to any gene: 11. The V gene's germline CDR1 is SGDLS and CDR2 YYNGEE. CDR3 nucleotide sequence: TGTGCCAGCAGCGCCCGTGGGGGTAGCGGGAGATACAATGAGCAGTTCTTC. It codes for CASSARGGSGRYNEQFF.

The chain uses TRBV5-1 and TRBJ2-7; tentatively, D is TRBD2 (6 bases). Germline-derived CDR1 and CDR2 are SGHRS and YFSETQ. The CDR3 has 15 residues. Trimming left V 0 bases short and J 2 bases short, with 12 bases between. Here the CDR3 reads CASSLAAGLTYEQYF. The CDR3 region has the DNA TGCGCCAGCAGCTTGGCTGCGGGACTTACCTACGAGCAGTACTTC.

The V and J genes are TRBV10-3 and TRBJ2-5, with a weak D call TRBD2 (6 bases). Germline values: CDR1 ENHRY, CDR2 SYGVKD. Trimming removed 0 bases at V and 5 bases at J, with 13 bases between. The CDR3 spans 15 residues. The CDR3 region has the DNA TGTGCCATCAGTGAGTCGAGCGGGTCTCGGGAGACCCAGTACTTC. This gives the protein CAISESSGSRETQYF.

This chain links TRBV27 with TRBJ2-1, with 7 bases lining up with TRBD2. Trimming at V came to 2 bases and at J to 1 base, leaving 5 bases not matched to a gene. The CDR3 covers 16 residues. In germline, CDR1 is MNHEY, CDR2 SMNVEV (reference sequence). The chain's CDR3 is CASSLNGRPSYNEQFF. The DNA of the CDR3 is TGTGCCAGCAGTTTAAACGGGAGGCCTTCCTACAATGAGCAGTTCTTC.

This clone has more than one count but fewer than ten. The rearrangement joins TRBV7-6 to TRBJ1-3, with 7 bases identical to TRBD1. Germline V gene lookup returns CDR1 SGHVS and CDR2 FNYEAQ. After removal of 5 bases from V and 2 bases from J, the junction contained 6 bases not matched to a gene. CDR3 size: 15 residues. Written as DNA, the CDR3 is TGTGCCAGCAGCCCCGTGGGGACAGCTGGAAACACCATATATTTT. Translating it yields CASSPVGTAGNTIYF.

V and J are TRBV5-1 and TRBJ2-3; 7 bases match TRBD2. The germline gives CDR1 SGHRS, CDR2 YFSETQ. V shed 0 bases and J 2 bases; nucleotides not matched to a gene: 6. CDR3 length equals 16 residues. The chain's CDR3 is CASSLVASGYTDTQYF. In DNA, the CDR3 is TGCGCCAGCAGCTTGGTGGCTAGCGGCTACACAGATACGCAGTATTTT.

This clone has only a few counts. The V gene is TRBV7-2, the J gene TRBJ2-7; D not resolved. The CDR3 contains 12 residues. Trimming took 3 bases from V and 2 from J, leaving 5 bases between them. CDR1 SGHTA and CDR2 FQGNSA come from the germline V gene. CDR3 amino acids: CASSFDTYEQYF. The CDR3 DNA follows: TGTGCCAGCAGCTTCGACACCTACGAGCAGTACTTC.

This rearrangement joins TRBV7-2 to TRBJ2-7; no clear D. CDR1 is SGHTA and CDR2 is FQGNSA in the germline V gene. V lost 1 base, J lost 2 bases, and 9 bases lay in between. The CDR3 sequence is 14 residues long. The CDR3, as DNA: TGTGCCAGCAGCTTAGACGCCGCCGCCTACGAGCAGTACTTC. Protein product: CASSLDAAAYEQYF.

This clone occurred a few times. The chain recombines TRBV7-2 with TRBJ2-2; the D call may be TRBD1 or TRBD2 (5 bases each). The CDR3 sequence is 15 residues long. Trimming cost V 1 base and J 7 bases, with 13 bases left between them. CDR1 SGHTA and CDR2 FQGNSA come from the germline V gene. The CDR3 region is CASSLGLRGDGELFF. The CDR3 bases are TGTGCCAGCAGCTTAGGGTTGAGGGGCGACGGGGAGCTGTTTTTT. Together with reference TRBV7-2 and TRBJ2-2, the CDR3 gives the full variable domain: GAGVSQSPSNKVTEKGKDVELRCDPISGHTALYWYRQSLGQGLEFLIYFQGNSAPDKSGLPSDRFSAERTGGSVSTLTIQRTQQEDSAVYLCASSLGLRGDGELFFGEGSRLTVL.

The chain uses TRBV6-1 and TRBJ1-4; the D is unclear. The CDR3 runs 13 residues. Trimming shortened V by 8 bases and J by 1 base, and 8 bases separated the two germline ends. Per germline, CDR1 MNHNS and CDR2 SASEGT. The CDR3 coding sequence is TGTGCCAGCTCCCTGGAAACTAATGAAAAACTGTTTTTT. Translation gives CASSLETNEKLFF.

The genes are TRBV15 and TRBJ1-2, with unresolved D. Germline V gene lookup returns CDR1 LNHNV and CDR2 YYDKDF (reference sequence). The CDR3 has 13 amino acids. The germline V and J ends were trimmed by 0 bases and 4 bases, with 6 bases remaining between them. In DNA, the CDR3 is TGTGCCACCAGCAGAGAACAGATCTATGGCTACACCTTC. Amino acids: CATSREQIYGYTF. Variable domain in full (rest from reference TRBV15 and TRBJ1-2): DAMVIQNPRYQVTQFGKPVTLSCSQTLNHNVMYWYQQKSSQAPKLLFHYYDKDFNNEADTPDNFQSRRPNTSFCFLDIRSPGLGDTAMYLCATSREQIYGYTFGSGTRLTVV.

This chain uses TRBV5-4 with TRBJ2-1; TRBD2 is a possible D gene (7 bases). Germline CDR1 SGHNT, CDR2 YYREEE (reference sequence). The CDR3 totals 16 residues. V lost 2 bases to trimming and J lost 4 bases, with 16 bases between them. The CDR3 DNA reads TGTGCCAGCAGCTTTACCGGGGGGCAGAATTACAATGAGCAGTTCTTC. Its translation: CASSFTGGQNYNEQFF.

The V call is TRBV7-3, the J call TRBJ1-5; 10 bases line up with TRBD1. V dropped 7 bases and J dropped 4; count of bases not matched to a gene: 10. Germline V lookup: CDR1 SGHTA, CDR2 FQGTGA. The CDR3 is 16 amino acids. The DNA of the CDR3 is TGTGCCAGCACCTTCCCCGGACAGGGGGGAAATCAGCCCCAGCATTTT. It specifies CASTFPGQGGNQPQHF.

CDR3 sequence reads: CASSPDSTMNTEAFF. The DNA for the CDR3 is TGCGCCAGCAGCCCAGACAGTACCATGAACACTGAAGCTTTCTTT. The V and J genes are TRBV5-1 and TRBJ1-1; a possible D gene is TRBD1 (5 bases). The germline gives CDR1 SGHRS, CDR2 YFSETQ. Trimming stripped 4 bases from V and 0 bases from J, with 13 bases between. The CDR3 runs to 15 residues.

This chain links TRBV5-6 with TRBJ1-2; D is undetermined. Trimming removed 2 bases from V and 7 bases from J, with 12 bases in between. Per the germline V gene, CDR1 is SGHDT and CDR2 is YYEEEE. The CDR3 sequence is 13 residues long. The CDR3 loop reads CASSFGLKGGYTF. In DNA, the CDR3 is TGTGCCAGCAGCTTTGGGTTGAAAGGTGGCTACACCTTC.

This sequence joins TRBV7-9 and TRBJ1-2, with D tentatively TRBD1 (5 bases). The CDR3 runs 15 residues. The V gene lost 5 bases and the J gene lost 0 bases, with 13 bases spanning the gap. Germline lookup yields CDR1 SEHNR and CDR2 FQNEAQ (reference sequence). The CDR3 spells CASSAGGDSNYGYTF. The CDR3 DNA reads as TGTGCCAGCAGCGCCGGGGGAGACTCTAACTATGGCTACACCTTC.

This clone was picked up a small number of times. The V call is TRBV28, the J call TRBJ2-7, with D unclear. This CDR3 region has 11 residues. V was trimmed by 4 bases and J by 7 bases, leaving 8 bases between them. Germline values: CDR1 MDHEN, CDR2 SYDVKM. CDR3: CASSSPREQYF. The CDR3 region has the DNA TGTGCCAGCAGTTCACCCAGGGAGCAGTACTTC.

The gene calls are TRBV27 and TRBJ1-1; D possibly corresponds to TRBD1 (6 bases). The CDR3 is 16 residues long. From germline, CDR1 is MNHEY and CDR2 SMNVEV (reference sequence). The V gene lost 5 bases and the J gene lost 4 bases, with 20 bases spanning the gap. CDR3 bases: TGTGCCAGCAGTCCCAGGGGAATCCCAAAGGGCACTGAAGCTTTCTTT. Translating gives CASSPRGIPKGTEAFF.

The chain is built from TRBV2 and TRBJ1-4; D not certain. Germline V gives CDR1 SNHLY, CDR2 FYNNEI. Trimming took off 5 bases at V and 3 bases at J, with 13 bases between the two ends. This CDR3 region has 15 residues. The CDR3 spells CASSWTDNPNEKLFF. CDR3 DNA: TGTGCCAGCAGTTGGACCGACAACCCTAATGAAAAACTGTTTTTT. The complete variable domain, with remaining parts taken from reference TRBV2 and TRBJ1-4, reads EPEVTQTPSHQVTQMGQEVILRCVPISNHLYFYWYRQILGQKVEFLVSFYNNEISEKSEIFDDQFSVERPDGSNFTLKIRSTKLEDSAMYFCASSWTDNPNEKLFFGSGTQLSVL.

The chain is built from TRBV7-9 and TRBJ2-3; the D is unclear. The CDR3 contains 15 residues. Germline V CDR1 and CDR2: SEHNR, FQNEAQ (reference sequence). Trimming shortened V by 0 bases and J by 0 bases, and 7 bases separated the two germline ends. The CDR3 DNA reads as TGTGCCAGCAGCTTAGCGGGTCCCAGCACAGATACGCAGTATTTT. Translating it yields CASSLAGPSTDTQYF.

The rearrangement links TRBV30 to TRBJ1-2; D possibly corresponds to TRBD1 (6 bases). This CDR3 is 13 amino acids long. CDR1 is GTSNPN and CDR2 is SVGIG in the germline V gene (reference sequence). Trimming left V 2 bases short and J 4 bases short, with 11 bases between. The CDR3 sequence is CAWSKTGSYGYTF. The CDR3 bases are TGTGCCTGGAGTAAGACAGGTAGCTATGGCTACACCTTC.

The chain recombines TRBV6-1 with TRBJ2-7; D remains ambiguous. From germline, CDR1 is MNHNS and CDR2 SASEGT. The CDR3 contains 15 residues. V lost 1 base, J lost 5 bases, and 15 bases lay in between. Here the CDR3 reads CASSEEAGLFDEQYF. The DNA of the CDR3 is TGTGCCAGCAGTGAAGAGGCAGGCCTGTTTGACGAGCAGTACTTC.